The source of this T cell receptor beta chain is a study of brain T cells in children with intractable seizures. Data came from immunoSEQ multiplex PCR; TCRdb stores just in-frame clones and leaves some out. The top ten clones hold about 24% of a sample with roughly 80,000 clones, around nine tenths of them seen once. V lost 5 bases to trimming and J lost 4 bases, with 11 bases between them. Germline CDR1 is GTSNPN and CDR2 is SVGIG (reference sequence). This CDR3 is 13 amino acids long. Details on this clone: Its matching antigen is unknown.

General study points: Absence of clones before surgery may stem from lower sequencing depth.

V and J are TRBV30 and TRBJ1-4; D might be TRBD1 (6 bases). This sequence originates from a girl aged 2 to 10 with Rasmussen encephalitis and intractable seizures. The sequences come from peripheral blood, collected at surgery. As DNA, the CDR3 is TGTGCCTGGGCGACAGGAGTTAATGAAAAACTGTTTTTT. Translation gives CAWATGVNEKLFF.